These 8 T cell receptor beta chains originate from one sample sequenced in a study of breast tumors, draining lymph nodes, adjacent tissues. One entry per CDR3 protein, called by TCRdb with MiXCR from the multiplex PCR reads. The sample consists of roughly 70,000 distinct CDR3 sequences, around 43% of them appearing once. Sequenced: breast tumor tissue. The receptors derive from a female donor with breast cancer. Some clones in this sample may be carry-over from other donors' samples.

The sample holds many counts of this clonotype. This chain uses TRBV24-1 with TRBJ2-1; D call uncertain. This CDR3 contains 13 residues. Germline assignment: CDR1 KGHDR and CDR2 SFDVKD. V dropped 4 bases and J dropped 10 bases, with 13 bases sitting between them. Here the CDR3 DNA reads TGTGCCACCAGTGAGTGGACCGACTGGGAGCAGTTCTTC. Its translation: CATSEWTDWEQFF.

This clonotype was counted between two and nine times. The chain employs TRBV6-2 or TRBV6-3 and TRBJ1-1; no reliable D call. V lost 6 bases to trimming and J lost 8 bases, with 10 bases between them. CDR1 is MNHEY, CDR2 SVGEGT, per germline. The CDR3 consists of 11 residues. CDR3 in amino acids: CASRVRSEAFF. CDR3 coding DNA: TGTGCCAGCAGAGTCAGGAGCGAAGCTTTCTTT.

This chain uses TRBV7-9 with TRBJ1-1; TRBD1 aligns across 7 bases. Germline V gives CDR1 SEHNR, CDR2 FQNEAQ (reference sequence). The CDR3 length is 17 residues. Germline trimming cut 8 bases from V and 0 bases from J; bases unmatched to any gene: 15. CDR3 loop: CASALRGGDSLNTEAFF. CDR3 in DNA: TGTGCCAGCGCGCTCCGCGGGGGGGACAGCTTGAACACTGAAGCTTTCTTT.

This clonotype has a count of ten or more. The chain has TRBV6-5 and TRBJ1-3; TRBD1 matches at 9 bases. Germline V CDR1 and CDR2: MNHEY, SVGAGI. The CDR3 consists of 15 residues. J was trimmed by 3 bases and V by 6 bases; bases with no gene match: 6. CDR3 nucleotide sequence: TGTGCCAGCAGAGAGATGACAGGGGGTGGAAACACCATATATTTT. Its translation: CASREMTGGGNTIYF.

J is TRBJ1-4 and V is TRBV9, with TRBD1 identical over 7 bases. J gave up 5 bases and V 5 bases, and 9 bases lay outside the gene matches. The CDR3 length is 15 residues. Per germline, CDR1 SGDLS and CDR2 YYNGEE. The CDR3 DNA sequence: TGTGCCAGCAGTGATGTGACAGGGAGGAATGAAAAACTGTTTTTT. Translating it yields CASSDVTGRNEKLFF.

This clonotype was counted many times. The V gene is TRBV10-3, the J gene TRBJ1-2; no clear D gene. Trimming removed 3 bases at V and 2 bases at J, with 10 bases between. The CDR3 loop spans 14 amino acids. Germline CDR1 ENHRY, CDR2 SYGVKD. The CDR3 DNA follows: TGTGCCATCAGTGAACCTGGTTTCAACTATGGCTACACCTTC. It yields the protein CAISEPGFNYGYTF.

As to this clonotype: Being one base from a much bigger clone, this may be a read error. The chain couples TRBV11-3 to TRBJ2-7, with D unresolved. The V gene's germline CDR1 is SGHNT and CDR2 YENEEA. V shed 0 bases and J shed 2 bases, with 11 bases lying between them. The CDR3 runs 15 residues. The CDR3 DNA reads as TGTGCCAGCAGCTTAGATGCCCTCGCGGCCTACGAGCAGTACTTC. Its translation: CASSLDALAAYEQYF.

With respect to this clonotype: A much more abundant neighbour one base away suggests this may be a read error. In DNA, the CDR3 is TGCAGTGCTAGCTGGTCTAGCCCGGACACTGAGCAGTTCTTC. Its protein is CSASWSSPDTEQFF. The gene calls are TRBV20-1 and TRBJ2-1; D may correspond to TRBD1 or TRBD2 (5 bases each). This CDR3 has 14 residues. The V end lost 3 bases, the J end lost 9 bases, and 18 bases lay between the germline ends. The germline gives CDR1 DFQATT, CDR2 SNEGSKA (reference sequence).